Each of the 31 T cell receptor beta chains below was sequenced from the same sample in a study of siplizumab effects on memory and regulatory T cells. This table comes from immunoSEQ multiplex PCR, and its TCRdb copy is limited to in-frame clones, with some not included. Of more than 85,000 clones listed, roughly 92% were seen once; the top ten hold 1.3%. Sequencing was performed on CD4+ T cells sorted from blood. The receptors stem from a human donor in good health.

The gene calls are TRBV5-6 and TRBJ1-1; the match to TRBD1 covers 7 bases. Unmatched junction bases numbered 5, after V lost 0 bases and J lost 3 bases. Per the germline V gene, CDR1 is SGHDT and CDR2 is YYEEEE. The CDR3 extends over 15 amino acids. CDR3 loop: CASSLDRGWDTEAFF. As DNA, the CDR3 is TGTGCCAGCAGCTTGGACAGGGGATGGGACACTGAAGCTTTCTTT.

The chain joins TRBV5-1 to TRBJ2-7; TRBD1 or TRBD2 may be the D gene (5 bases each). The length of the CDR3 is 13 residues. Germline V gene data show CDR1 as SGHRS and CDR2 as YFSETQ. Trimming stripped 7 bases from V and 3 bases from J, with 14 bases between. The CDR3 loop is CASARDASYEQYF. The CDR3 DNA reads TGCGCCAGCGCCCGGGACGCGAGCTACGAGCAGTACTTC.

This chain connects TRBV7-7 to TRBJ2-2, with D unclear. The ends were cut back, 8 bases at V and 2 bases at J, with 6 bases in the middle. CDR3 size: 12 residues. Germline V gene lookup returns CDR1 SSHAT and CDR2 FNYEAQ (reference sequence). In DNA form, the CDR3 reads TGTGCCAGCGGCACAAACACCGGGGAGCTGTTTTTT. This gives the protein CASGTNTGELFF.

This chain connects TRBV21-1 to TRBJ2-1; the table names TRBD2, a call not compared with the DNA. TRBV21-1 is a recognized pseudogene. The CDR3 loop spans 15 amino acids. CDR3 bases: TGTGCCAGCACCTGGGTTGAGGGCTTTAGCGATGAGCAGTTCTTC. It encodes CASTWVEGFSDEQFF.

This chain links TRBV30 with TRBJ1-1, with D possibly TRBD1 on 5 matching bases. The germline V gene has CDR1 GTSNPN and CDR2 SVGIG (reference sequence). V gave up 4 bases and J gave up 5 bases, with 11 bases separating them. The CDR3 has 12 residues. CDR3 nucleotide sequence: TGTGCCTGGACGCCAGGGCGGACTGAAGCTTTCTTT. It encodes CAWTPGRTEAFF.

The rearrangement links TRBV7-9 to TRBJ2-3, with TRBD2 matching over 12 bases. V shed 4 bases and J 5 bases; nucleotides not matched to a gene: 10. Per germline, CDR1 SEHNR and CDR2 FQNEAQ (reference sequence). CDR3 size: 17 residues. This chain's CDR3 is CASSSTGLAGLKDTQYF. For the CDR3, the DNA is TGTGCCAGCAGCTCGACAGGACTAGCGGGACTGAAAGATACGCAGTATTTT.

J is TRBJ1-2 and V is TRBV30; 8 bases are a match to TRBD1. This CDR3 spans 13 amino acids. V was pared by 0 bases and J by 6 bases, with 3 bases of the junction left unmatched. Germline-derived CDR1 and CDR2 are GTSNPN and SVGIG (reference sequence). This chain's CDR3 is CAWSVTGGHGYTF. CDR3 DNA sequence: TGTGCCTGGAGTGTCACAGGGGGTCATGGCTACACCTTC.

Concerning this clone: The sample carries other DNA sequences with the same CDR3. This rearrangement joins TRBV18 to TRBJ2-7; 10 nucleotides match TRBD2. Germline V gene data show CDR1 as KGHSH and CDR2 as LQKENI. The J segment lost 2 bases and the V segment lost 1 base, leaving 2 bases of the junction unmatched. The CDR3 spans 15 residues. DNA of the CDR3: TGTGCCAGCTCACCACTAGCGGGGGGCCCCTACGAGCAGTACTTC. Its protein is CASSPLAGGPYEQYF.

This chain uses TRBV5-4 with TRBJ1-6; 7 positions agree with TRBD1. V lost 5 bases to trimming and J lost 3 bases; unmatched junction nucleotides: 2. Per germline, CDR1 SGHNT and CDR2 YYREEE (reference sequence). The CDR3 totals 14 residues. CDR3 sequence: CASRRDSYNSPLHF. In DNA, the CDR3 is TGTGCCAGCAGGAGGGACAGCTATAATTCACCCCTCCACTTT.

The rearrangement joins TRBV4-1 to TRBJ2-7, with D tentatively TRBD1 or TRBD2 (5 bases each). CDR3 size: 16 residues. Trimming took off 1 base at V and 3 bases at J, with 16 bases between the two ends. Germline CDR1 reads MGHRA; CDR2 reads YSYEKL. CDR3 DNA sequence: TGCGCCAGCAGCCAAGTGTCGGGACCCAAATACTACGAGCAGTACTTC. Translated, it gives CASSQVSGPKYYEQYF.

The chain employs TRBV19 and TRBJ1-2; 7 nucleotides agree with TRBD1. Germline CDR1 reads LNHDA; CDR2 reads SQIVND (reference sequence). The V and J ends lost 11 bases and 3 bases, in that order; junction bases with no gene match: 9. The CDR3 contains 13 residues. The CDR3 spells CAAAPDRDYGYTF. The CDR3 DNA reads as TGTGCCGCGGCACCCGACAGGGACTATGGCTACACCTTC.

The chain has TRBV27 and TRBJ2-7, with 11 bases lining up with TRBD2. The germline V gene has CDR1 MNHEY and CDR2 SMNVEV (reference sequence). There are 15 residues in the CDR3. J was trimmed by 2 bases and V by 3 bases; bases with no gene match: 3. The CDR3 is CASSFTSGGTYEQYF. The CDR3 nucleotides are TGTGCCAGCAGTTTCACTAGCGGGGGCACCTACGAGCAGTACTTC.

This chain joins TRBV5-4 and TRBJ2-5, with D perhaps TRBD1 or TRBD2 (6 bases each). The CDR3 length is 15 residues. Germline assignment: CDR1 SGHNT and CDR2 YYREEE (reference sequence). The V end was cut by 5 bases, the J end by 5 bases, with 19 bases between. CDR3 sequence: CASRVQWGARETQYF. For the CDR3, the DNA is TGTGCCAGCAGGGTACAGTGGGGGGCGCGGGAGACCCAGTACTTC.

This chain uses TRBV2 with TRBJ1-5, with D possibly TRBD1 on 5 matching bases. Looked up from germline, CDR1 is SNHLY and CDR2 is FYNNEI. This CDR3 has 16 residues. V was trimmed by 4 bases and J by 11 bases, leaving 24 bases between them. CDR3 nucleotide sequence: TGTGCCAGCAGTGGATGGGGGAACGGTCCTACTGGGACCCAGCATTTT. This gives the protein CASSGWGNGPTGTQHF.

The chain joins TRBV5-4 to TRBJ1-1, with unresolved D. V was trimmed by 7 bases and J by 0 bases, leaving 19 bases between them. Germline loops: CDR1 SGHNT, CDR2 YYREEE (reference sequence). This CDR3 contains 16 residues. This CDR3 reads CASLAMGGLVNTEAFF. DNA of the CDR3: TGTGCCAGCTTAGCTATGGGAGGGTTGGTGAACACTGAAGCTTTCTTT.

The gene calls are TRBV7-9 and TRBJ2-7; TRBD1 matches at 8 bases. The J segment lost 6 bases and the V segment lost 4 bases, leaving 8 bases of the junction unmatched. This CDR3 region has 14 residues. Germline loops: CDR1 SEHNR, CDR2 FQNEAQ (reference sequence). The CDR3 is CASSSQGALSEQYF. The CDR3 DNA follows: TGTGCCAGCAGCTCCCAGGGGGCGCTCAGCGAGCAGTACTTC.

The V gene is TRBV5-1, the J gene TRBJ1-5; D is unresolved. Germline V lookup: CDR1 SGHRS, CDR2 YFSETQ. Trimming removed 3 bases at V and 3 bases at J, with 7 bases between. CDR3 length: 13 amino acids. The CDR3 DNA follows: TGCGCCAGCAGCTCGAACCCCAATCAGCCCCAGCATTTT. Its protein product is CASSSNPNQPQHF.

The chain couples TRBV7-2 to TRBJ2-7; TRBD1 matches 9 bases. The CDR3 contains 14 residues. V dropped 4 bases and J dropped 7; count of bases not matched to a gene: 8. Germline V lookup: CDR1 SGHTA, CDR2 FQGNSA. CDR3 sequence reads: CASSWGQGIEEQYF. For the CDR3, the DNA is TGTGCCAGCAGCTGGGGACAGGGCATAGAGGAGCAGTACTTC.

The chain recombines TRBV6-5 with TRBJ2-5; TRBD2 aligns across 8 bases. The J call may be wrong; the DNA end is better matched by TRBJ2-7. This CDR3 region has 15 residues. Germline-derived CDR1 and CDR2 are MNHEY and SVGAGI. The CDR3 spells CASSYSNSGGYEQYF. The CDR3 region has the DNA TGTGCCAGCAGTTACTCGAACAGCGGGGGCTACGAGCAGTACTTC.

This chain connects TRBV6-5 to TRBJ1-4; D is ambiguous. Germline loops: CDR1 MNHEY, CDR2 SVGAGI. V was trimmed by 5 bases and J by 3 bases, leaving 10 bases between them. The CDR3 has 14 amino acids. Here the CDR3 reads CASSGFFANEKLFF. CDR3 in DNA: TGTGCCAGCAGTGGGTTCTTTGCTAATGAAAAACTGTTTTTT.

The chain joins TRBV4-2 to TRBJ1-5; D might be TRBD1 (6 bases). The CDR3 is 16 residues long. CDR1 is LGHNA, CDR2 YNFKEQ, per germline. V dropped 0 bases and J dropped 8 bases, with 17 bases sitting between them. The CDR3 DNA reads TGTGCCAGCAGCCAAGAGGGGGGGGCCCTCCGGGAGCCCCAGCATTTT. This translates into CASSQEGGALREPQHF.

The V gene is TRBV12-5, the J gene TRBJ2-5; perhaps TRBD1 as D (5 bases). Germline V gene lookup returns CDR1 LGHNT and CDR2 FRNRAP. V lost 1 base and J lost 1, with 7 bases in between. This CDR3 is 14 amino acids long. CDR3 bases: TGTGCTAGTGGTTTGGACAGGCTCCAAGAGACCCAGTACTTC. Translation gives CASGLDRLQETQYF.

V and J are TRBV5-1 and TRBJ2-3; D ambiguous. Trimming cost V 4 bases and J 6 bases, with 15 bases left between them. The CDR3 has 14 residues. From germline, CDR1 is SGHRS and CDR2 YFSETQ. CDR3 loop: CASSLKPGADTQYF. The CDR3 coding sequence is TGCGCCAGCAGCCTAAAACCGGGCGCCGATACGCAGTATTTT.

The gene calls are TRBV5-6 and TRBJ1-4, with D possibly TRBD1 on 5 matching bases. V was cut by 0 bases and J by 2 bases, with 8 bases left in between. From germline, CDR1 is SGHDT and CDR2 YYEEEE. The CDR3 runs to 15 residues. CDR3 protein: CASSLEGVTNEKLFF. The CDR3 DNA sequence: TGTGCCAGCAGCTTGGAAGGGGTTACTAATGAAAAACTGTTTTTT. Supplemented by reference TRBV5-6 and TRBJ1-4, the full variable domain reads DAGVTQSPTHLIKTRGQQVTLRCSPKSGHDTVSWYQQALGQGPQFIFQYYEEEERQRGNFPDRFSGHQFPNYSSELNVNALLLGDSALYLCASSLEGVTNEKLFFGSGTQLSVL.

The chain links TRBV18 to TRBJ2-7; 7 bases match TRBD2. There are 14 residues in the CDR3. V trimming: 4 bases; J trimming: 5 bases; junction bases outside the gene matches: 8. CDR1 is KGHSH, CDR2 LQKENI, per germline. CDR3 loop: CASSRERGPHEQYF. The CDR3 DNA reads as TGTGCCAGCTCACGGGAGCGGGGCCCTCACGAGCAGTACTTC.

V usage is TRBV12-5 and J usage is TRBJ2-7, with D possibly TRBD1 on 5 matching bases. Trimming shortened V by 9 bases and J by 0 bases, and 21 bases separated the two germline ends. CDR1 LGHNT and CDR2 FRNRAP come from the germline V gene. This CDR3 is 16 amino acids long. DNA for the CDR3: TGTGCTAGCAATCGCTGGGCAGGGCGTAGCTCCTACGAGCAGTACTTC. Amino acids: CASNRWAGRSSYEQYF.

This chain uses TRBV18 with TRBJ2-5; D remains ambiguous. Trimming removed 5 bases from V and 1 base from J, with 2 bases in between. Per the germline V gene, CDR1 is KGHSH and CDR2 is LQKENI. The CDR3 is 11 residues long. The CDR3 is CASSVQETQYF. The CDR3 region has the DNA TGTGCCAGCTCAGTCCAAGAGACCCAGTACTTC.

The V call is TRBV6-6, the J call TRBJ2-7, with 7 bases matching TRBD1. This CDR3 is built from 13 residues. After removal of 5 bases from V and 3 bases from J, the junction contained 4 bases not matched to a gene. Germline V gives CDR1 MNHNY, CDR2 SVGAGI (reference sequence). CDR3 residues: CASSDTGDYEQYF. In DNA, the CDR3 is TGTGCCAGCAGTGACACAGGGGACTACGAGCAGTACTTC.

The V gene is TRBV4-2, the J gene TRBJ2-2, with TRBD2 as a possible D gene (5 bases). Trimming removed 4 bases at V and 4 bases at J, with 19 bases between. Germline CDR1 reads LGHNA; CDR2 reads YNFKEQ. The CDR3 spans 17 residues. In DNA form, the CDR3 reads TGTGCCAGCAGCCCCCCGGTGGAGGCAGGTAGCACCGGGGAGCTGTTTTTT. Encoded protein: CASSPPVEAGSTGELFF.

The chain is built from TRBV6-5 and TRBJ2-2; no clear D. The CDR3 has 14 residues. The V gene's germline CDR1 is MNHEY and CDR2 SVGAGI. V lost 5 bases and J 5 bases, leaving 12 bases between the germline ends. The CDR3 DNA reads as TGTGCCAGCAGTACCTTTAAAGGGACCGGGGAGCTGTTTTTT. The encoded protein is CASSTFKGTGELFF.

The rearrangement links TRBV18 to TRBJ2-3, with TRBD2 identical over 8 bases. The J segment lost 3 bases and the V segment lost 3 bases, leaving 11 bases of the junction unmatched. In germline, CDR1 is KGHSH, CDR2 LQKENI. The CDR3 totals 17 residues. CDR3 protein: CASSPNALAGGTDTQYF. The CDR3 region has the DNA TGTGCCAGCTCACCTAACGCCCTGGCGGGGGGAACAGATACGCAGTATTTT.